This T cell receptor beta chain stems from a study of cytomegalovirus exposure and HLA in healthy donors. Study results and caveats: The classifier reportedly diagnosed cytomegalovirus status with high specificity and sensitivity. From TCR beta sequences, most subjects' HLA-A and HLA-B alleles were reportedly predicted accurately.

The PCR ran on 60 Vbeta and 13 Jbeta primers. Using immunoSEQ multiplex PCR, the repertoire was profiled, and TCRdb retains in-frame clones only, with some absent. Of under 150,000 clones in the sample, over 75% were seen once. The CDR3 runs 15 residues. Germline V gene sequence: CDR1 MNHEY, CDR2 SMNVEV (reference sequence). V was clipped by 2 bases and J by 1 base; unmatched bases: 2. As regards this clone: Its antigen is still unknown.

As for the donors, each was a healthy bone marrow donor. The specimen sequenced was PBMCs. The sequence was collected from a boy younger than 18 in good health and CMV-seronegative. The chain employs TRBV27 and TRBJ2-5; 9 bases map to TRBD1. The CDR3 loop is CASSLGQGPQETQYF. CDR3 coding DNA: TGTGCCAGCAGTTTAGGACAGGGGCCCCAAGAGACCCAGTACTTC.